This T cell receptor beta chain was documented in a study of blood T cells in healthy people across ages. Study-wide findings and caveats: Samples with more naive T cells showed higher observed beta diversity.

In the case of this clonotype: Its specificity is unknown. A junction boundary mismatches the germline segment, possibly from a read error.

Germline assignment: CDR1 ENHRY and CDR2 SYGVKD. There are 13 residues in the CDR3. Together with a sample-barcoded 5' primer, a J-beta primer mix was included in a second PCR lasting 7 to 11 cycles. Every sample produced at least 2.5 million CDR3-containing paired-end reads. One entry per CDR3 protein, called by TCRdb with MiXCR from the 5' RACE reads. The sample holds about 1.7 million distinct CDR3 sequences, 28% seen once. The chain employs TRBV10-3 and TRBJ1-2; TRBD1 matches 8 bases. This TCR was recovered from a woman aged 25 to 39 in good health. Material for sequencing was blood. CDR3 sequence (DNA): TGTGCCGTCAGCCCGGGACAGGTCTATGGCTACACCTTC. It yields the protein CAVSPGQVYGYTF.